This TCR beta chain was found in a study of cytomegalovirus exposure and HLA in healthy donors. The primer mix had 60 Vbeta and 13 Jbeta primers. Method: immunoSEQ multiplex PCR; TCRdb's copy keeps in-frame clones and lacks some. The sample holds approximately 130,000 clones, just over 70% seen once. CDR1 and CDR2 from the germline V gene are SGHNT and YYREEE (reference sequence). Trimming removed 0 bases at V and 5 bases at J, with 8 bases between. CDR3 length: 13 amino acids. This sequence originates from a woman aged 55-70 years in good health and CMV-seropositive. The specimen sequenced was PBMCs. This sequence joins TRBV5-4 and TRBJ2-5; D ambiguous. This CDR3 is CASSLAGYETQYF. CDR3 coding DNA: TGTGCCAGCAGCTTGGCCGGTTATGAGACCCAGTACTTC.